The 29 T cell receptor beta chains below come from one sample, sequenced in a study of long-term antiretroviral therapy in people with HIV (dated by TCRdb to about 2022). The immunoSEQ hsTCRB v3.0 assay was used at survey level resolution to sequence the TRB variable region. Entries here come from immuneACCESS through TCRdb and include only in-frame sequences with V and J called. Some clones fail to appear in such tables; in the studies checked, an unresolved V gene covers under half of the shortfall, and the cause of the remainder is unknown. The sample table shows 20,000 or so clones, and around 80% are seen once. 13% to 15% of the sample belongs to the ten largest clones. The source was unsorted PBMCs, collected 2.9 years after starting antiretroviral therapy. The receptors were gathered from a woman between 25 and 40 years old with HIV.

This clone appeared a single time. The rearrangement joins TRBV29-1 to TRBJ2-5; TRBD1 agrees at 8 bases. With 7 bases clipped from V and 7 bases from J, the junction kept 8 bases outside the gene matches. The CDR3 runs to 12 residues. Germline lookup yields CDR1 SQVTM and CDR2 ANQGSEA. The CDR3 sequence is CSASGGQGTQYF. CDR3 coding DNA: TGCAGCGCCTCAGGGGGCCAGGGGACCCAGTACTTC.

The chain joins TRBV5-5 to TRBJ2-7; D possibly matches TRBD1 or TRBD2 (5 bases each). Deletions cut 3 bases from V and 3 bases from J, with 22 bases between. The length of the CDR3 is 17 residues. The germline CDR1 and CDR2 sequences are SGHKS and YYEKEE (reference sequence). The CDR3 DNA reads as TGTGCCAGCAGCTCAGGTAGAGGGTCGGGACGGCACTACGAGCAGTACTTC. It codes for CASSSGRGSGRHYEQYF.

The chain has TRBV6-1 and TRBJ1-6, with D possibly matching TRBD1 (6 bases). The V gene lost 1 base and the J gene lost 10 bases, with 14 bases spanning the gap. This CDR3 has 15 residues. CDR1 MNHNS and CDR2 SASEGT come from the germline V gene. The chain's CDR3 is CASSEVGGGRSPLHF. The DNA of the CDR3 is TGTGCCAGCAGTGAAGTTGGAGGGGGGAGGTCACCCCTCCACTTT.

The chain couples TRBV6-1 to TRBJ2-1, with 7 bases that match TRBD2. V was clipped by 2 bases and J by 7 bases; unmatched bases: 5. CDR3 length: 14 amino acids. The V gene's germline CDR1 is MNHNS and CDR2 SASEGT. DNA for the CDR3: TGTGCCAGCAGTGAACGGGAGGCAGGGAATGAGCAGTTCTTC. Translating gives CASSEREAGNEQFF.

The chain joins TRBV19 to TRBJ2-2; D is perhaps TRBD1 (6 bases). This CDR3 has 15 residues. Trimming cost V 6 bases and J 1 base, with 12 bases left between them. From germline, CDR1 is LNHDA and CDR2 SQIVND (reference sequence). This CDR3 reads CASRQWGQNTGELFF. DNA of the CDR3: TGTGCCAGTAGACAATGGGGACAGAACACCGGGGAGCTGTTTTTT. Full variable domain (missing parts from reference TRBV19 and TRBJ2-2): DGGITQSPKYLFRKEGQNVTLSCEQNLNHDAMYWYRQDPGQGLRLIYYSQIVNDFQKGDIAEGYSVSREKKESFPLTVTSAQKNPTAFYLCASRQWGQNTGELFFGEGSRLTVL.

The chain is built from TRBV4-2 and TRBJ1-1; TRBD1 matches at 7 bases. There are 15 residues in the CDR3. Germline lookup yields CDR1 LGHNA and CDR2 YNFKEQ. With V trimmed by 4 bases and J by 4 bases, 9 bases remained unmatched. CDR3 residues: CASSPYRDSTTEAFF. The CDR3, as DNA: TGTGCCAGCAGCCCATACCGGGACAGTACCACTGAAGCTTTCTTT.

The chain joins TRBV5-1 to TRBJ2-5; a possible D gene is TRBD2 (6 bases). The CDR3 runs to 13 residues. Trimming took off 3 bases at V and 5 bases at J, with 11 bases between the two ends. Looked up from germline, CDR1 is SGHRS and CDR2 is YFSETQ. The DNA of the CDR3 is TGCGCCAGCAGCTACGGGGGAGGTGAGACCCAGTACTTC. Protein product: CASSYGGGETQYF.

The CDR3 bases are TGTGCCAGCAGTTTTAAACGGCCACCCCTCTACGAGCAGTACTTC. As protein: CASSFKRPPLYEQYF. This sequence joins TRBV28 and TRBJ2-7, with D uncertain. V was cut by 3 bases and J by 3 bases, with 15 bases left in between. Germline-derived CDR1 and CDR2 are MDHEN and SYDVKM. The CDR3 covers 15 residues.

CDR3 coding DNA: TGTGCCAGCAGCTCGGTAGGCGGTCGGAACACTGAAGCTTTCTTT. Translation gives CASSSVGGRNTEAFF. This chain uses TRBV5-5 with TRBJ1-1; D unclear. Germline V gives CDR1 SGHKS, CDR2 YYEKEE (reference sequence). V was cut by 3 bases and J by 1 base, with 13 bases left in between. The CDR3 totals 15 residues.

The chain links TRBV5-6 to TRBJ1-2; possible D gene TRBD1, 6 bases. V lost 3 bases and J lost 0, with 12 bases in between. The CDR3 consists of 15 residues. CDR1 SGHDT and CDR2 YYEEEE come from the germline V gene. The CDR3 nucleotides read TGTGCCAGCAGCTCTCCGGGACACTCTAACTATGGCTACACCTTC. This sequence encodes CASSSPGHSNYGYTF.

This clone appeared a few times. J is TRBJ1-2 and V is TRBV27, with D unresolved. The V gene's germline CDR1 is MNHEY and CDR2 SMNVEV (reference sequence). V was cut by 0 bases and J by 4 bases, with 9 bases left in between. CDR3 length equals 14 residues. CDR3 residues: CASSLSREFYGYTF. DNA for the CDR3: TGTGCCAGCAGTTTATCGCGTGAATTCTATGGCTACACCTTC.

The J gene is TRBJ1-1, the V gene TRBV27, with no clear D. Trimming stripped 6 bases from V and 1 base from J, with 9 bases between. Germline V gene data show CDR1 as MNHEY and CDR2 as SMNVEV (reference sequence). There are 13 residues in the CDR3. The CDR3 DNA reads as TGTGCCAGCAGCTCCACGGCGAACACTGAAGCTTTCTTT. Translated, it gives CASSSTANTEAFF.

The chain uses TRBV2 and TRBJ2-2; D tentatively fits TRBD1 or TRBD2 (7 bases each). In germline, CDR1 is SNHLY, CDR2 FYNNEI. The CDR3 runs 19 residues. Trimming removed 2 bases from V and 8 bases from J, with 27 bases in between. This chain's CDR3 is CASSELAGGGFGSQGELFF. CDR3 DNA sequence: TGTGCCAGCAGTGAATTAGCAGGGGGGGGCTTCGGGAGCCAGGGGGAGCTGTTTTTT.

V and J are TRBV10-3 and TRBJ2-7; TRBD1 matches at 10 bases. Germline V CDR1 and CDR2: ENHRY, SYGVKD. This CDR3 contains 17 residues. After removal of 10 bases from V and 6 bases from J, the junction contained 21 bases not matched to a gene. CDR3 protein: CATRRGQGYLSGVEQYV. The CDR3 DNA is TGTGCCACCCGTAGGGGACAGGGGTACCTAAGTGGAGTCGAGCAGTACGTC.

This chain links TRBV7-8 with TRBJ2-3; 9 positions agree with TRBD2. The CDR3 extends over 12 amino acids. CDR1 and CDR2 from the germline V gene are SGHVS and FQNEAQ. J was trimmed by 11 bases and V by 5 bases; bases with no gene match: 5. CDR3 DNA: TGTGCCAGCAGCCCTGGACTAGCGATGCAGTATTTT. It yields the protein CASSPGLAMQYF. The full variable domain, completed using reference TRBV7-8 and TRBJ2-3, is GAGVSQSPRYKVAKRGQDVALRCDPISGHVSLFWYQQALGQGPEFLTYFQNEAQLDKSGLPSDRFFAERPEGSVSTLKIQRTQQEDSAVYLCASSPGLAMQYFGPGTRLTVL.

This clone was counted a single time. The gene calls are TRBV2 and TRBJ2-7, with D possibly matching TRBD2 (6 bases). The V gene's germline CDR1 is SNHLY and CDR2 FYNNEI. The germline V and J ends were trimmed by 8 bases and 3 bases, with 17 bases remaining between them. CDR3 size: 14 residues. The chain's CDR3 is CASGGARSLYEQYF. The CDR3 bases are TGTGCCAGCGGAGGGGCACGAAGTCTCTACGAGCAGTACTTC.

The chain employs TRBV10-3 and TRBJ1-6; TRBD1 aligns across 7 bases. The CDR3 is made up of 16 amino acids. Germline V gene data show CDR1 as ENHRY and CDR2 as SYGVKD. The trim removed 4 bases at V and 6 bases at J, leaving 9 bases unmatched. The CDR3 spells CAISAKTGQSNSPLHF. The CDR3 DNA reads TGTGCCATCAGTGCAAAAACGGGACAGAGTAATTCACCCCTCCACTTT.

This chain joins TRBV5-3 and TRBJ2-7, with D possibly being TRBD1 (6 bases). TRBV5-3 is known as an ORF, though its function is uncertain. CDR3 size: 14 residues. V was clipped by 1 base and J by 6 bases, with 14 bases between them. The CDR3 reads CARSLFRQGLEQYV. The DNA for the CDR3 is TGTGCCAGAAGCTTGTTTCGGCAGGGGCTCGAGCAGTACGTC.

The rearrangement uses TRBV15 and TRBJ2-7; TRBD1 aligns across 11 bases. Germline CDR1 is LNHNV and CDR2 is YYDKDF (reference sequence). The CDR3 covers 16 residues. V lost 9 bases and J lost 5; bases outside the gene matches: 15. The CDR3 DNA reads TGTGCCACTAGAGATTACACCGGGACAGGGGGAAACGAGCAGTACGTC. Translated: CATRDYTGTGGNEQYV.

V is TRBV6-1 and J is TRBJ2-1; TRBD1 matches at 7 bases. With 8 bases clipped from V and 2 bases from J, the junction kept 6 bases outside the gene matches. Germline CDR1 and CDR2: MNHNS and SASEGT. The CDR3 covers 14 residues. CDR3 sequence: CASEPGQTYNEQFF. Written as DNA, the CDR3 is TGTGCCAGCGAACCGGGACAGACCTACAATGAGCAGTTCTTC.

The rearrangement uses TRBV9 and TRBJ1-2; D gene ambiguous. Trimming cost V 0 bases and J 4 bases, with 7 bases left between them. Per the germline V gene, CDR1 is SGDLS and CDR2 is YYNGEE. The CDR3 loop spans 13 amino acids. CDR3 bases: TGTGCCAGCAGCGTAGATGGAGGCTATGGCTACACCTTC. Protein sequence: CASSVDGGYGYTF.

The chain joins TRBV6-5 to TRBJ2-1; D is perhaps TRBD1 (8 bases). Looked up from germline, CDR1 is MNHEY and CDR2 is SVGAGI. V gave up 5 bases and J gave up 5 bases, with 13 bases separating them. This CDR3 spans 14 amino acids. The CDR3 DNA sequence: TGTGCCAGCAGTCAACAGGGGGGGAACAATGAGCAGTTCTTC. It codes for CASSQQGGNNEQFF.

This clone was picked up a small number of times. V and J are TRBV9 and TRBJ2-2; 9 bases fit TRBD1. In germline, CDR1 is SGDLS, CDR2 YYNGEE. The CDR3 has 15 amino acids. The V and J ends lost 4 bases and 5 bases, in that order; junction bases with no gene match: 6. The CDR3 protein is CASSPGTGRTGELFF. The DNA for the CDR3 is TGTGCCAGCAGCCCCGGGACAGGGAGAACCGGGGAGCTGTTTTTT.

This chain connects TRBV5-8 to TRBJ2-7; the D is unclear. V dropped 0 bases and J dropped 3 bases, with 10 bases sitting between them. The CDR3 covers 14 residues. Germline V gene sequence: CDR1 SGHTS, CDR2 YDEGEE. CDR3 sequence: CASSLGDTYYEQYF. In DNA, the CDR3 is TGTGCCAGCAGCTTGGGTGACACATACTACGAGCAGTACTTC.

CDR3 sequence (DNA): TGTGCCAGCACCACACTAGCGGGGGGGCCCAGCGAGCAGTACTTC. Translation gives CASTTLAGGPSEQYF. This chain links TRBV6-5 with TRBJ2-7; 13 bases match TRBD2. The ends lost 7 bases at V and 6 bases at J; junction bases unmatched: 9. Germline values: CDR1 MNHEY, CDR2 SVGAGI. This CDR3 region has 15 residues.

V and J are TRBV18 and TRBJ1-5; TRBD1 matches at 8 bases. V trimming: 5 bases; J trimming: 6 bases; junction bases outside the gene matches: 9. The CDR3 runs to 15 residues. Germline V gives CDR1 KGHSH, CDR2 LQKENI. The CDR3 DNA reads TGTGCCAGCTCAGAATCGACAGGGGAAGTTCAGCCCCAGCATTTT. As protein: CASSESTGEVQPQHF.

The chain combines TRBV30 with TRBJ2-2; the match to TRBD2 covers 7 bases. The CDR3 extends over 16 amino acids. Trimming at V came to 1 base and at J to 6 bases, leaving 11 bases not matched to a gene. Per the germline V gene, CDR1 is GTSNPN and CDR2 is SVGIG (reference sequence). CDR3 in amino acids: CAWSGRGVAQAGELFF. CDR3 in DNA: TGTGCCTGGAGTGGACGGGGGGTAGCACAGGCCGGGGAGCTGTTTTTT.

The rearrangement links TRBV29-1 to TRBJ2-1; D uncertain. The CDR3 spans 13 residues. In germline, CDR1 is SQVTM, CDR2 ANQGSEA. The V gene lost 5 bases and the J gene lost 2 bases, with 10 bases spanning the gap. The CDR3 DNA reads as TGCAGCGTTAGGACGTCAACCTACAATGAGCAGTTCTTC. As protein: CSVRTSTYNEQFF.

This clone was seen only a few times. The V call is TRBV9, the J call TRBJ1-2; D is undetermined. The CDR3 runs 13 residues. The germline CDR1 and CDR2 sequences are SGDLS and YYNGEE. Trimming left V 4 bases short and J 8 bases short, with 15 bases between. In DNA, the CDR3 is TGTGCCAGCAGCCCAAGGCCGCAGGACGGCTACACCTTC. Translating gives CASSPRPQDGYTF.